The subject of this entry is one T cell receptor (beta chain). This may come from a read error, since a much larger clone is one base off. CDR1 and CDR2 from the germline V gene are MNHNS and SASEGT. The CDR3 extends over 11 amino acids. V was trimmed by 6 bases and J by 4 bases, leaving 4 bases between them. Relying on iRepertoire HTBI primers and Arm-PCR of CDR3 regions, the team built TCR beta libraries. TCRdb re-called the multiplex PCR reads through MiXCR, storing one row per CDR3 protein. The data hold under 500,000 distinct CDR3 sequences, with around 15% observed a single time. This specimen comes from a study of regulatory T cells in long-lasting Graves disease. Indicated time point: newly diagnosed GD, antithyroid drugs for less than 3 months. There was RNA extracted from PBMCs, and the TCR library was made from it. The data were also submitted as part of a second study, on T cells in Graves' hyperthyroidism and ophthalmopathy. Per that paper: First-round RT-PCR targeting the TCR CDR3 was performed with the HTBI primer set. Separation of ophthalmopathy from stable hyperthyroidism was achieved by a 13 V-J model.

The TCR was taken from a woman in her 30s with Graves disease. J is TRBJ1-3 and V is TRBV6-1; no reliable D call. The starting material was peripheral blood mononuclear cells (PBMCs), obtained at new diagnosis, from a patient treated with antithyroid drugs. The CDR3 region has the DNA TGTGCCAGCAGCCAAGGAAACACCATATATTTT. It specifies CASSQGNTIYF.